A selection of T cell receptor beta chains follows, all from one sample in a study of beta chain features in type 1 diabetes. Profiled with immunoSEQ multiplex PCR; TCRdb holds only in-frame clones, not every one. Here the sample spans 240,000 or so clones, 11% to 15% being singletons. Input material: naive CD4+ T cells from blood. The receptors shown here come from a man aged 30 to 39 with type 1 diabetes. CDR3s include the opening cysteine and the closing phenylalanine or tryptophan. The order of the fields is CDR3 DNA, CDR3 protein, D gene, clone size, J gene, V gene. A D gene is named only where the DNA matches it firmly. A row's size may be missing; if present it is once, few, many or a size class.

cdr3_nt: TGTGCCAGCAGGGGACTAGCGGGAGACGAGCAGTACTTC
cdr3_aa: CASRGLAGDEQYF
d_call: TRBD2
clone_size: -
j_call: TRBJ2-7
v_call: TRBV6-5

cdr3_nt: TGTGCCAGCAGCCTTGGGACAGGGGGCTTGGGGGAGCAGTACTTC
cdr3_aa: CASSLGTGGLGEQYF
d_call: TRBD1
clone_size: -
j_call: TRBJ2-7
v_call: TRBV7-9

cdr3_nt: TGTGCCAGCAGCTTGGGGCTAGCGGACTACGAGCAGTACTTC
cdr3_aa: CASSLGLADYEQYF
d_call: TRBD2
clone_size: -
j_call: TRBJ2-7
v_call: TRBV11-2

cdr3_nt: TGCGCCAGCAGCCAAGTAGGCCGCGGACTAGAAGACAATGAGCAGTTCTTC
cdr3_aa: CASSQVGRGLEDNEQFF
d_call: TRBD2
clone_size: -
j_call: TRBJ2-1
v_call: TRBV4-1

cdr3_nt: TGTGCCAGCAGTGAATCGGGGCTAGCGGGAGACTTC
cdr3_aa: CASSESGLAGDF
d_call: TRBD2
clone_size: few
j_call: TRBJ2-7
v_call: TRBV2

cdr3_nt: TGCAGCGCCGGGACAGCAGATACGCAGTATTTT
cdr3_aa: CSAGTADTQYF
d_call: TRBD1
clone_size: few
j_call: TRBJ2-3
v_call: TRBV29-1

cdr3_nt: TGTGCCAGCAGCGTTGGCGGGATGTCTCCTGAAGCTTTCTTT
cdr3_aa: CASSVGGMSPEAFF
d_call: -
clone_size: -
j_call: TRBJ1-1
v_call: TRBV7-8

cdr3_nt: TGTGCCAGCAGCTTTCAGGTCAGCTCCTACAATGAGCAGTTCTTC
cdr3_aa: CASSFQVSSYNEQFF
d_call: -
clone_size: few
j_call: TRBJ2-1
v_call: TRBV11-2

cdr3_nt: TGTGCCAGCAGCGGCCGACTAGCGAATACGCAGTATTTT
cdr3_aa: CASSGRLANTQYF
d_call: TRBD2
clone_size: few
j_call: TRBJ2-3
v_call: TRBV7-2

cdr3_nt: TGTGCCAGCAGCACCAGTGGGACAGGCTACAATGAGCAGTTCTTC
cdr3_aa: CASSTSGTGYNEQFF
d_call: TRBD1
clone_size: -
j_call: TRBJ2-1
v_call: TRBV7-9

cdr3_nt: TGTGCCAGCAGCTTAGTTGGGACAGGGGCGAACGAGCAGTACTTC
cdr3_aa: CASSLVGTGANEQYF
d_call: TRBD1
clone_size: few
j_call: TRBJ2-7
v_call: TRBV11-3

cdr3_nt: TGTGCCAGCAGAGTTAATACAGCAACTAATGAAAAACTGTTTTTT
cdr3_aa: CASRVNTATNEKLFF
d_call: -
clone_size: few
j_call: TRBJ1-4
v_call: TRBV2

cdr3_nt: TGCAGCGTAAGTTCCTCCCGGGACTATGGCTACACCTTC
cdr3_aa: CSVSSSRDYGYTF
d_call: -
clone_size: -
j_call: TRBJ1-2
v_call: TRBV29-1

cdr3_nt: TGTGCCAGCGAAACTAGCGGGGGACCCTACGAGCAGTACTTC
cdr3_aa: CASETSGGPYEQYF
d_call: TRBD2
clone_size: few
j_call: TRBJ2-7
v_call: TRBV7-9